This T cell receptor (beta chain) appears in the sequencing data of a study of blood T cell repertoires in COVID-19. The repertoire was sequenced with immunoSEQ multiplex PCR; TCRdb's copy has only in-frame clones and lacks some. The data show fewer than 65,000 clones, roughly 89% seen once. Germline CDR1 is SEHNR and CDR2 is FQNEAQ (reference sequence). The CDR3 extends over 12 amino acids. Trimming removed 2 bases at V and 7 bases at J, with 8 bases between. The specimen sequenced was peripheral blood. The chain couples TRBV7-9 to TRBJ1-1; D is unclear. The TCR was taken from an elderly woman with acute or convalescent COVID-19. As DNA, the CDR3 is TGTGCCAGCAGCTTAAGTGGCTTTGAAGCTTTCTTT. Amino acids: CASSLSGFEAFF.